Presented here are 32 T cell receptor beta chains from one specimen sequenced in a study of synovial regulatory T cells in juvenile arthritis. These TCRs' antigens remain unknown. Profiling relied on immunoSEQ multiplex PCR, and the TCRdb table lists in-frame clones only, not all of them. This repertoire includes 350 to 450 clones. Study findings and constraints: TCR diversity was lower in inflammation-associated blood Treg cells than in other blood Treg cells.

Sequencing was carried out using Treg cells from blood. Subset noted: HLA-DR+ inflammation-associated blood Treg cells. The receptors were sampled from a donor aged 2-30 years with juvenile idiopathic arthritis.

This clone is identified as large (0.1 to 1%) from frequency. The rearrangement uses TRBV10-3 and TRBJ2-3; TCRdb reports TRBD1, a call that lacks DNA to check it against. This CDR3 is 11 amino acids long. No DNA is given. Germline V gene data show CDR1 as ENHRY and CDR2 as SYGVKD. CDR3 residues: CAIRDRDTQYF.

In terms of frequency, this clone is large. The chain uses TRBV19 and TRBJ2-2. The CDR3 sequence is 15 residues long. No nucleotide data were recorded. The germline gives CDR1 LNHDA, CDR2 SQIVND (reference sequence). CDR3 amino acids: CASSLGRLSTGELFF.

This clone is deemed large by its frequency. V and J are TRBV28 and TRBJ2-3; without DNA, the TCRdb call of TRBD1 cannot be checked. This CDR3 spans 15 amino acids. No coding sequence is recorded. CDR1 is MDHEN and CDR2 is SYDVKM in the germline V gene. The CDR3 reads CASSLSVHSTDTQYF.

Measured by frequency, this clone is large. The rearrangement joins TRBV28 to TRBJ2-7; without DNA, the TCRdb call of TRBD2 cannot be checked. Germline V gene data show CDR1 as MDHEN and CDR2 as SYDVKM. The CDR3 is 15 residues long. A DNA sequence was not provided. The chain's CDR3 is CASSLGGGSAYEQYF. Full variable domain (missing parts from reference TRBV28 and TRBJ2-7): DVKVTQSSRYLVKRTGEKVFLECVQDMDHENMFWYRQDPGLGLRLIYFSYDVKMKEKGDIPEGYSVSREKKERFSLILESASTNQTSMYLCASSLGGGSAYEQYFGPGTRLTVT.

This clone is identified as large (0.1 to 1%) from frequency. This sequence joins TRBV15 and TRBJ2-1; absent DNA, TCRdb's TRBD2 call cannot be checked. This CDR3 contains 15 residues. Only the protein is available. In germline, CDR1 is LNHNV, CDR2 YYDKDF (reference sequence). This CDR3 reads CATSRDLGGAGEQFF.

Measured by frequency, this clone is large. This CDR3 is CASSLRGQGGETQYF. This rearrangement joins TRBV5-1 to TRBJ2-5; TCRdb's D call, TRBD1, is unchecked because there is no DNA. In germline, CDR1 is SGHRS, CDR2 YFSETQ. The CDR3 consists of 15 residues. A DNA sequence was not provided.

This clone is large (0.1 to 1%) by frequency. This chain uses TRBV19 with TRBJ1-3; the TCRdb D gene call, TRBD1, has no DNA to confirm it. This CDR3 is built from 18 residues. The record lacks a DNA sequence. Germline V CDR1 and CDR2: LNHDA, SQIVND (reference sequence). The CDR3: CASSPGQGEYYSGNTIYF.

Its frequency marks this clone as large. The V gene is TRBV25-1, the J gene TRBJ2-7; TCRdb's D call, TRBD2, is unchecked because there is no DNA. CDR3 length: 15 residues. Only the protein is available. Germline CDR1 and CDR2: MGHDK and SYGVNS. The CDR3 is CASREGVAGLHEQYF.

Measured by frequency, this clone is large. V is TRBV18 and J is TRBJ2-7; TCRdb designates TRBD1, a call that cannot be tested without DNA. This CDR3 region has 20 residues. No DNA sequence is on record. Germline values: CDR1 KGHSH, CDR2 LQKENI. Here the CDR3 reads CASSPPVSERKRDRESEQYF. The whole variable domain, remainder taken from reference TRBV18 and TRBJ2-7, is NAGVMQNPRHLVRRRGQEARLRCSPMKGHSHVYWYRQLPEEGLKFMVYLQKENIIDESGMPKERFSAEFPKEGPSILRIQQVVRGDSAAYFCASSPPVSERKRDRESEQYFGPGTRLTVT.

Considering frequency, this clone is large. J is TRBJ2-5 and V is TRBV29-1; checking the TCRdb D call of TRBD2 is not possible without DNA. The CDR3 runs 12 residues. DNA for this receptor is not on file. The germline V gene has CDR1 SQVTM and CDR2 ANQGSEA. CDR3 region: CSAAPGKETQYF. The full variable domain, completed using reference TRBV29-1 and TRBJ2-5, is SAVISQKPSRDICQRGTSLTIQCQVDSQVTMMFWYRQQPGQSLTLIATANQGSEATYESGFVIDKFPISRPNLTFSTLTVSNMSPEDSSIYLCSAAPGKETQYFGPGTRLLVL.

Judged by frequency, this clone is large (0.1 to 1%). This CDR3 reads CASSRTGPSYEQYF. V usage is TRBV13 and J usage is TRBJ2-7; the D gene TCRdb calls, TRBD1, cannot be checked with no DNA. This CDR3 region has 14 residues. No DNA appears here. CDR1 and CDR2 from the germline V gene are PRHDT and FYEKMQ (reference sequence).

This clone is large by frequency. The chain has TRBV19 and TRBJ2-6; the D call of TRBD1 rests on TCRdb alone, since no DNA is present to check it. The CDR3 contains 18 residues. The coding DNA is unavailable. Germline V CDR1 and CDR2: LNHDA, SQIVND (reference sequence). This chain's CDR3 is CASSRPQKSQSRANVLTF. The whole variable domain, remainder taken from reference TRBV19 and TRBJ2-6, is DGGITQSPKYLFRKEGQNVTLSCEQNLNHDAMYWYRQDPGQGLRLIYYSQIVNDFQKGDIAEGYSVSREKKESFPLTVTSAQKNPTAFYLCASSRPQKSQSRANVLTFGAGSRLTVL.

This clone is classed as large by frequency. This rearrangement joins TRBV23-1 to TRBJ2-2; TCRdb selects TRBD1, and the lack of DNA leaves this call unchecked. TRBV23-1 is assigned to the ORF class and has an uncertain function. This CDR3 has 13 amino acids. The nucleotide record is missing. The CDR3 spells CARKQGADGELFF.

Frequency places this clone as large. This CDR3 is CASGNRNNYGYTF. The chain has TRBV19 and TRBJ1-2; TCRdb names TRBD1, which stays unverified in the absence of DNA. In germline, CDR1 is LNHDA, CDR2 SQIVND (reference sequence). The CDR3 has 13 amino acids. No DNA accompanies this entry.

In terms of frequency, this clone is large. The CDR3 sequence: CASIIRDQTDTQYF. The rearrangement uses TRBV2 and TRBJ2-3. CDR3 length equals 14 residues. No DNA accompanies this entry. CDR1 is SNHLY and CDR2 is FYNNEI in the germline V gene. Full variable domain (remainder filled in from reference TRBV2 and TRBJ2-3): EPEVTQTPSHQVTQMGQEVILRCVPISNHLYFYWYRQILGQKVEFLVSFYNNEISEKSEIFDDQFSVERPDGSNFTLKIRSTKLEDSAMYFCASIIRDQTDTQYFGPGTRLTVL.

Its frequency marks this clone as large (0.1 to 1%). V usage is TRBV6-1 and J usage is TRBJ2-2. Looked up from germline, CDR1 is MNHNS and CDR2 is SASEGT. The CDR3 is 13 residues long. The DNA is not on file. The CDR3 region is CASSGKGTAKLFF.

Measured by frequency, this clone is large (0.1 to 1%). This rearrangement joins TRBV7-2 to TRBJ1-3; no DNA is available, so the TRBD1 call from TCRdb remains unchecked. The CDR3 runs to 15 residues. This entry has no DNA. Germline CDR1 reads SGHTA; CDR2 reads FQGNSA. The chain's CDR3 is CASSLQGRLGNTIYF.

This clone counts as large by frequency. The chain joins TRBV29-1 to TRBJ1-5; TCRdb's D gene call, TRBD1, goes unchecked for lack of DNA. The CDR3 is 13 amino acids. The nucleotide record is missing. Per the germline V gene, CDR1 is SQVTM and CDR2 is ANQGSEA. CDR3 region: CSVATGPNQPQHF.

According to its frequency, this clone is large (0.1 to 1%). The CDR3 sequence: CASSRLGRPHNQPQHF. The V and J genes are TRBV4-1 and TRBJ1-5. The CDR3 covers 16 residues. No coding sequence is recorded. Germline CDR1 MGHRA, CDR2 YSYEKL.

By frequency, this clone is large. The J gene is TRBJ2-5, the V gene TRBV2; TCRdb's D call of TRBD1 is untestable without DNA. Looked up from germline, CDR1 is SNHLY and CDR2 is FYNNEI. The CDR3 is 13 residues long. No DNA appears here. This CDR3 is CASSVDSQETQYF.

This clone is classed as large (0.1 to 1%) by frequency. The gene calls are TRBV28 and TRBJ1-6. The CDR3 runs 13 residues. No DNA has been recorded. Germline CDR1 is MDHEN and CDR2 is SYDVKM. Here the CDR3 reads CASSAGRVRPLHF.

This clone is large (0.1 to 1%) by frequency. The chain recombines TRBV19 with TRBJ1-1. The CDR3 has 19 residues. Only the protein sequence is given. Per germline, CDR1 LNHDA and CDR2 SQIVND (reference sequence). CDR3 residues: CASSILRGRSPGLSTEAFF.

Judged by frequency, this clone is large. The V call is TRBV9, the J call TRBJ2-3. The CDR3 is made up of 14 amino acids. DNA is not on record. The V gene's germline CDR1 is SGDLS and CDR2 YYNGEE. The CDR3 loop is CASSVKRGEDTQYF.

This clone is labeled large based on frequency. The rearrangement links TRBV19 to TRBJ2-7; TCRdb outputs TRBD1, but without DNA this stays unchecked. The CDR3 runs 13 residues. DNA is not on record. Germline CDR1 LNHDA, CDR2 SQIVND (reference sequence). CDR3: CASSRTGSYEQYF.

This clone is called large based on its frequency. The V call is TRBV6-5, the J call TRBJ1-1; TCRdb gives TRBD1 as the D gene, but with no DNA this cannot be confirmed. Germline loops: CDR1 MNHEY, CDR2 SVGAGI. This CDR3 is 15 amino acids long. DNA is not on record. CDR3 sequence reads: CASRRGGWENTEAFF.

This clone is deemed large (0.1 to 1%) by its frequency. V usage is TRBV5-1 and J usage is TRBJ1-2; TCRdb outputs TRBD1, but without DNA this stays unchecked. The CDR3 length is 17 residues. The coding DNA is unavailable. Germline values: CDR1 SGHRS, CDR2 YFSETQ. CDR3 in amino acids: CASSATPPGQGASGYTF. The full variable domain, in which reference TRBV5-1 and TRBJ1-2 provide the parts outside the CDR3, is KAGVTQTPRYLIKTRGQQVTLSCSPISGHRSVSWYQQTPGQGLQFLFEYFSETQRNKGNFPGRFSGRQFSNSRSEMNVSTLELGDSALYLCASSATPPGQGASGYTFGSGTRLTVV.

Judged by frequency, this clone is large. V is TRBV29-1 and J is TRBJ2-1; as DNA is missing, the TRBD2 call by TCRdb cannot be tested. Germline CDR1 is SQVTM and CDR2 is ANQGSEA. The CDR3 has 11 residues. DNA is not recorded here. This CDR3 reads CSVDAGAKQFF.

This clone is labeled large (0.1 to 1%) based on frequency. This rearrangement joins TRBV5-1 to TRBJ2-1. The CDR3 contains 15 residues. The nucleotide record is missing. Germline values: CDR1 SGHRS, CDR2 YFSETQ. CDR3: CASSIGTSSYNEQFF.

This clone is large by frequency. The chain is built from TRBV7-4 and TRBJ2-6. The CDR3 covers 18 residues. Only the protein is available. Germline assignment: CDR1 SGHVT and CDR2 SQSDAQ. CDR3 protein: CASSNDTSSQSRANVLTF.

This clone is classed as large by frequency. This chain connects TRBV13 to TRBJ1-1; TCRdb proposes TRBD1, but this gene call is untestable without DNA. CDR1 is PRHDT and CDR2 is FYEKMQ in the germline V gene (reference sequence). This CDR3 contains 17 residues. DNA is not on record. The CDR3 loop reads CASSYQGSLRMNTEAFF.

This clone is classed as large by frequency. The V call is TRBV7-2, the J call TRBJ1-2; TCRdb's D call of TRBD1 is untestable without DNA. Per the germline V gene, CDR1 is SGHTA and CDR2 is FQGNSA. The length of the CDR3 is 13 residues. No DNA is given. CDR3 amino acids: CASRDREKNGYTF.

This clone counts as large (0.1 to 1%) by frequency. The gene calls are TRBV6-1 and TRBJ1-1. The CDR3 runs to 12 residues. No DNA is given. Germline lookup yields CDR1 MNHNS and CDR2 SASEGT. The CDR3 is CASVFMNTEAFF.